The 29 T cell receptor beta chains given below trace back to one sample, sequenced in a study of identical twins. TCRdb reanalysed the 5' RACE reads using MiXCR and keeps one entry per CDR3 protein. This repertoire shows a few hundred thousand distinct CDR3 sequences, approximately 14% found once; its top ten account for around 0.98%. The data were also submitted as part of a second study, on yellow fever vaccine responses in identical twins.

The sample taken for sequencing was CD4+ T cells sorted from blood. These receptors were collected from a woman aged 18-29 years in good health.

Written as DNA, the CDR3 is TGTGCCTGGAGTGCAGACAGAGATAATTCACCCCTCCACTTT. Amino acid sequence: CAWSADRDNSPLHF. V is TRBV30 and J is TRBJ1-6, with D possibly TRBD1 on 5 matching bases. The germline CDR1 and CDR2 sequences are GTSNPN and SVGIG (reference sequence). The germline V and J ends were trimmed by 1 base and 5 bases, with 9 bases remaining between them. The CDR3 spans 14 residues.

The sample holds a few counts of this clonotype. V and J are TRBV7-8 and TRBJ2-5; 8 bases agree with TRBD2. The junction had 13 bases not matched to a gene; V was cut back by 5 bases and J by 5 bases. This CDR3 has 16 residues. The germline V gene has CDR1 SGHVS and CDR2 FQNEAQ. CDR3 region: CASSPSVAGYHETQYF. CDR3 DNA: TGTGCCAGCAGCCCCTCGGTAGCGGGGTATCATGAGACCCAGTACTTC.

This clonotype was observed a single time. This rearrangement joins TRBV29-1 to TRBJ2-1; D is perhaps TRBD1 or TRBD2 (5 bases each). The CDR3 sequence is 14 residues long. Germline assignment: CDR1 SQVTM and CDR2 ANQGSEA. Trimming shortened V by 3 bases and J by 3 bases, and 12 bases separated the two germline ends. The CDR3 DNA sequence: TGCAGCGTTGACTGGGGGTTTGGCTACAATGAGCAGTTCTTC. Translating gives CSVDWGFGYNEQFF.

This clonotype was recorded a few times. This rearrangement joins TRBV7-2 to TRBJ2-1; D unclear. The length of the CDR3 is 12 residues. The germline gives CDR1 SGHTA, CDR2 FQGNSA. The V end lost 4 bases, the J end lost 10 bases, and 11 bases lay between the germline ends. The CDR3 loop is CASSSAKVEQFF. The CDR3 DNA reads as TGTGCCAGCAGCTCCGCGAAGGTCGAGCAGTTCTTC.

J is TRBJ2-1 and V is TRBV19; D is uncertain. This CDR3 spans 14 amino acids. Deletions cut 5 bases from V and 8 bases from J, with 16 bases between. Germline V gives CDR1 LNHDA, CDR2 SQIVND (reference sequence). The CDR3 coding sequence is TGTGCCAGTAGTCTACGATCGTCCTGGGATGAGCAGTTCTTC. This sequence encodes CASSLRSSWDEQFF.

This clonotype occurred once. V and J are TRBV7-2 and TRBJ2-7; D perhaps matches TRBD2 (6 bases). The CDR3 is 12 residues long. Germline V gene lookup returns CDR1 SGHTA and CDR2 FQGNSA. V was trimmed by 4 bases and J by 6 bases, leaving 10 bases between them. CDR3 nucleotide sequence: TGTGCCAGCAGCTCAACAGCGGGCGAGCAGTACTTC. Its translation is CASSSTAGEQYF. Full variable domain (rest looked up from reference TRBV7-2 and TRBJ2-7): GAGVSQSPSNKVTEKGKDVELRCDPISGHTALYWYRQSLGQGLEFLIYFQGNSAPDKSGLPSDRFSAERTGGSVSTLTIQRTQQEDSAVYLCASSSTAGEQYFGPGTRLTVT.

The chain is built from TRBV6-5 and TRBJ2-2, with 7 bases matching TRBD2. V shed 5 bases and J 6 bases; nucleotides not matched to a gene: 12. The CDR3 runs to 16 residues. Germline CDR1 is MNHEY and CDR2 is SVGAGI. DNA of the CDR3: TGTGCCAGCAGTGTACTCGGCGGGAGTGGGCCCGGGGAGCTGTTTTTT. Encoded protein: CASSVLGGSGPGELFF.

The CDR3 coding sequence is TGTGCCACCAGCAGAGCCCAAGTAGGCGAGACCCAGTACTTC. This sequence encodes CATSRAQVGETQYF. The chain has TRBV15 and TRBJ2-5; the D is unclear. From germline, CDR1 is LNHNV and CDR2 YYDKDF (reference sequence). Trimming took off 1 base at V and 5 bases at J, with 11 bases between the two ends. This CDR3 region has 14 residues.

This clonotype was seen at least ten times. The chain uses TRBV12-3 or TRBV12-4 and TRBJ2-7; 10 bases are shared with TRBD1. The CDR3 length is 15 residues. Trimming cost V 1 base and J 5 bases; bases outside gene matches: 5. CDR3 bases: TGTGCCAGCAGTTTAGTTGGGACAGGGGACGACGAGCAGTACTTC. Residues: CASSLVGTGDDEQYF.

A note on this clonotype: One end of the junction is discordant with germline, which a read error may explain. This chain joins TRBV7-7 and TRBJ2-6, with TRBD1 matching over 12 bases. CDR3 length: 17 residues. Looked up from germline, CDR1 is SSHAT and CDR2 is FNYEAQ (reference sequence). CDR3 amino acids: CASSPGDRGPGANVLTF. The CDR3 DNA sequence: TGTGCTAGCAGCCCGGGGGACAGGGGGCCTGGGGCCAACGTCCTGACTTTC.

This clonotype was seen ten or more times. The chain joins TRBV5-1 to TRBJ2-1, with unresolved D. CDR3 length equals 13 residues. From germline, CDR1 is SGHRS and CDR2 YFSETQ. Trimming took 0 bases from V and 8 from J, leaving 9 bases between them. As DNA, the CDR3 is TGCGCCAGCAGCTTGGTACTCATGGATGAGCAGTTCTTC. Residues: CASSLVLMDEQFF.

The chain combines TRBV3-1 with TRBJ1-1; the D gene is possibly TRBD1 (5 bases). V was clipped by 4 bases and J by 5 bases, with 23 bases between them. This CDR3 comprises 17 residues. The germline CDR1 and CDR2 sequences are LGHDT and YNNKEL (reference sequence). The DNA of the CDR3 is TGTGCCAGCAGCCTTCGAGCTACAGGATTAGGCGATACTGAAGCTTTCTTT. Protein: CASSLRATGLGDTEAFF.

The CDR3 coding sequence is TGTGCCAGCAGCTTTAGGCGGGAACTCGAGCAGTACTTC. It is translated as CASSFRRELEQYF. The V and J genes are TRBV5-4 and TRBJ2-7; D is possibly TRBD2 (6 bases). Germline assignment: CDR1 SGHNT and CDR2 YYREEE (reference sequence). With 2 bases removed from V and 6 bases from J, the gap between germline ends came to 12 bases. The CDR3 is 13 amino acids.

The CDR3 sequence: CASSPARAQSETQYF. The CDR3 nucleotides read TGTGCCAGCTCACCGGCTAGAGCCCAATCAGAGACCCAGTACTTC. The rearrangement uses TRBV18 and TRBJ2-5; no clear D. Germline V gene sequence: CDR1 KGHSH, CDR2 LQKENI. The ends were cut back, 3 bases at V and 4 bases at J, with 15 bases in the middle. This CDR3 contains 15 residues.

V is TRBV7-2 and J is TRBJ2-1; 9 bases line up with TRBD1. The CDR3 is 15 amino acids. CDR1 and CDR2 (germline): SGHTA, FQGNSA. V gave up 5 bases and J gave up 7 bases; unmatched junction bases: 9. The CDR3 DNA reads TGTGCCAGCAGCACCCGGACAGGGGTGGGGAATGAGCAGTTCTTC. Amino acid sequence: CASSTRTGVGNEQFF. Full variable domain (missing parts from reference TRBV7-2 and TRBJ2-1): GAGVSQSPSNKVTEKGKDVELRCDPISGHTALYWYRQSLGQGLEFLIYFQGNSAPDKSGLPSDRFSAERTGGSVSTLTIQRTQQEDSAVYLCASSTRTGVGNEQFFGPGTRLTVL.

The sample holds many counts of this clonotype. J is TRBJ2-5 and V is TRBV4-3, with D possibly TRBD2 on 5 matching bases. Germline assignment: CDR1 LGHNA and CDR2 YSLEER. The CDR3 contains 15 residues. V lost 4 bases to trimming and J lost 2 bases, with 14 bases between them. CDR3 nucleotides: TGCGCCAGCAGCCGTAGCGAGAGGGAGCAAGAGACCCAGTACTTC. It yields the protein CASSRSEREQETQYF.

J is TRBJ2-7 and V is TRBV7-9, with 8 bases identical to TRBD2. The V gene end was trimmed by 1 base and the J gene end by 4 bases; junction bases not matched to a gene: 6. Germline V gene lookup returns CDR1 SEHNR and CDR2 FQNEAQ (reference sequence). CDR3 length: 15 amino acids. Here the CDR3 DNA reads TGTGCCAGCAGCTTAGAGGCACTAGCGGCTTACGAGCAGTACTTC. Protein sequence: CASSLEALAAYEQYF.

This clonotype was seen many times. J is TRBJ2-7 and V is TRBV18; D uncertain. This CDR3 has 13 amino acids. The germline CDR1 and CDR2 sequences are KGHSH and LQKENI. Trimming stripped 8 bases from V and 0 bases from J, with 11 bases between. CDR3 nucleotide sequence: TGTGCCAGCAGCCAGACAAGCTCCTACGAGCAGTACTTC. Protein: CASSQTSSYEQYF.

This clonotype was recorded a few times. J is TRBJ2-5 and V is TRBV4-2; TRBD2 matches at 14 bases. V lost 1 base, J lost 5 bases, and 15 bases stayed unmatched. This CDR3 region has 20 residues. Germline V CDR1 and CDR2: LGHNA, YNFKEQ. CDR3 in DNA: TGTGCCAGCAGCCAAGTTTGGGATCCGGGACTAGCGGGAGCTGAGGAGACCCAGTACTTC. It codes for CASSQVWDPGLAGAEETQYF.

The table lists this clonotype with a few counts. In nucleotides, the CDR3 is TGTGCCAGCTCACCATCCCAAGGACAATATAATTCACCCCTCCACTTT. It translates to CASSPSQGQYNSPLHF. The V and J genes are TRBV18 and TRBJ1-6; tentative D call: TRBD1 (5 bases). This CDR3 has 16 residues. The V gene lost 2 bases and the J gene lost 4 bases, with 12 bases spanning the gap. CDR1 and CDR2 (germline): KGHSH, LQKENI.

V is TRBV11-2 and J is TRBJ2-1; 9 bases map to TRBD2. V lost 3 bases to trimming and J lost 2 bases; unmatched junction nucleotides: 14. Germline V gene sequence: CDR1 SGHAT, CDR2 FQNNGV. CDR3 length equals 19 residues. CDR3 DNA sequence: TGTGCCAGCAGCTTGTGGCTAGCGGGACCCTCCCGCCCCTACAATGAGCAGTTCTTC. This encodes CASSLWLAGPSRPYNEQFF.

The rearrangement joins TRBV4-2 to TRBJ1-4; D is possibly TRBD1 (5 bases). CDR3 length equals 16 residues. V dropped 1 base and J dropped 10 bases, with 19 bases sitting between them. Germline V CDR1 and CDR2: LGHNA, YNFKEQ. The CDR3 is CASSQGTQGIVRKLFF. As DNA, the CDR3 is TGTGCCAGCAGCCAAGGGACCCAGGGTATCGTAAGAAAACTGTTTTTT.

This clonotype was picked up many times. The chain recombines TRBV5-1 with TRBJ2-5, with a weak D call TRBD1 (6 bases). Trimming stripped 0 bases from V and 7 bases from J, with 13 bases between. Germline-derived CDR1 and CDR2 are SGHRS and YFSETQ. The CDR3 has 14 residues. The CDR3 here is CASSLEGERRTQYF. The CDR3 DNA is TGCGCCAGCAGCTTGGAGGGGGAGAGGAGGACCCAGTACTTC.

The chain couples TRBV7-2 to TRBJ2-5, with a weak D call TRBD2 (6 bases). Per germline, CDR1 SGHTA and CDR2 FQGNSA. CDR3 length equals 15 residues. The ends were cut back, 1 base at V and 4 bases at J, with 13 bases in the middle. CDR3 region: CASSLVAGSGETQYF. In nucleotides, the CDR3 is TGTGCCAGCAGCTTAGTCGCGGGGTCCGGAGAGACCCAGTACTTC.

V gene TRBV20-1 combines with J gene TRBJ1-2; maybe TRBD1 (5 bases). V lost 5 bases to trimming and J lost 2 bases, with 18 bases between them. Germline V gives CDR1 DFQATT, CDR2 SNEGSKA (reference sequence). The CDR3 is made up of 15 amino acids. This chain's CDR3 is CSAYTLGTGNYGYTF. CDR3 in DNA: TGCAGTGCTTATACCTTAGGGACGGGAAACTATGGCTACACCTTC.

The V call is TRBV12-3 or TRBV12-4, the J call TRBJ2-3, with D possibly matching TRBD2 (7 bases). The CDR3 is made up of 15 amino acids. V was cut by 6 bases and J by 0 bases, with 13 bases left in between. Written as DNA, the CDR3 is TGTGCCAGCAGGAAACGGGGGGCTAGCACAGATACGCAGTATTTT. Protein: CASRKRGASTDTQYF.

J is TRBJ2-7 and V is TRBV3-1; weak D call: TRBD2 (5 bases). This CDR3 comprises 15 residues. V was pared by 0 bases and J by 6 bases, with 15 bases between. The germline V gene has CDR1 LGHDT and CDR2 YNNKEL (reference sequence). The CDR3 region is CASSQDWQAGREQYF. Written as DNA, the CDR3 is TGTGCCAGCAGCCAAGACTGGCAGGCGGGTCGCGAGCAGTACTTC.

The J gene is TRBJ2-6, the V gene TRBV6-1, with D perhaps assigned TRBD1 or TRBD2 (5 bases each). Per the germline V gene, CDR1 is MNHNS and CDR2 is SASEGT. This CDR3 has 17 amino acids. Trimming removed 7 bases at V and 3 bases at J, with 19 bases between. Written as DNA, the CDR3 is TGTGCCAGCATCGGGGCTAGTGCCGAGTATGGGGCCAACGTCCTGACTTTC. This sequence encodes CASIGASAEYGANVLTF.

This clonotype was observed a handful of times. The chain recombines TRBV4-3 with TRBJ2-7; 7 positions agree with TRBD1. V trimming: 4 bases; J trimming: 3 bases; junction bases outside the gene matches: 3. The CDR3 length is 13 residues. Germline V gene lookup returns CDR1 LGHNA and CDR2 YSLEER. The CDR3 sequence: CASSLGQHYEQYF. CDR3 nucleotide sequence: TGCGCCAGCAGCCTGGGACAGCACTACGAGCAGTACTTC.